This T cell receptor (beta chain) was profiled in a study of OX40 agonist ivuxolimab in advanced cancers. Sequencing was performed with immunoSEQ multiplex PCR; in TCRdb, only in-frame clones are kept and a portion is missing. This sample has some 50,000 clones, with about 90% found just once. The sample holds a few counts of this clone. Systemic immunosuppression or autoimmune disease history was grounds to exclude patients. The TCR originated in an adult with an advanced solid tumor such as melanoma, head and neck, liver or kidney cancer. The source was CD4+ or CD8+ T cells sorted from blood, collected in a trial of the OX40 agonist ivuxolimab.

The chain's CDR3 is CASSSTRYEQYF. CDR3 in DNA: TGTGCCAGCAGCTCAACTAGATACGAGCAGTACTTC. The chain employs TRBV7-2 and TRBJ2-7; tentatively, D is TRBD2 (5 bases). V was clipped by 4 bases and J by 4 bases, with 8 bases between them. The CDR3 runs to 12 residues. In germline, CDR1 is SGHTA, CDR2 FQGNSA. The full variable domain, completed using reference TRBV7-2 and TRBJ2-7, is GAGVSQSPSNKVTEKGKDVELRCDPISGHTALYWYRQSLGQGLEFLIYFQGNSAPDKSGLPSDRFSAERTGGSVSTLTIQRTQQEDSAVYLCASSSTRYEQYFGPGTRLTVT.